The 17 T cell receptor beta chains listed next were all sequenced from one sample in a study of T cell repertoires in MIS-A myocarditis. The data were produced by immunoSEQ multiplex PCR, yet TCRdb's version contains in-frame clones alone and is incomplete. Of fewer than 15,000 clones in the sample, 70% to 75% were seen once. Sequenced: left ventricle heart tissue obtained at autopsy. All receptors derive from a man aged 18 to 30 with fulminant myocarditis from multisystem inflammatory syndrome in adults (MIS-A) after COVID-19.

V and J are TRBV20-1 and TRBJ2-5; 7 positions agree with TRBD2. Germline V gene data show CDR1 as DFQATT and CDR2 as SNEGSKA (reference sequence). Germline trimming cut 5 bases from V and 4 bases from J; bases unmatched to any gene: 1. The CDR3 consists of 11 residues. The CDR3 reads CSALAGETQYF. The CDR3 bases are TGCAGTGCTTTAGCGGGAGAGACCCAGTACTTC.

The rearrangement uses TRBV28 and TRBJ1-2; possibly TRBD1 for D (5 bases). The germline V gene encodes CDR1 MDHEN and CDR2 SYDVKM. V was pared by 5 bases and J by 3 bases, with 19 bases between. CDR3 length: 16 amino acids. CDR3 sequence (DNA): TGTGCCAGCAGTCCCGCCAGGTCAGGGCAGGACTATGGCTACACCTTC. Its translation is CASSPARSGQDYGYTF.

The table lists this clone with a count of one. CDR3 coding DNA: TGTGCCACCAGCAAGGTAGCGGGGAACACCGGGGAGCTGTTTTTT. Encoded protein: CATSKVAGNTGELFF. The rearrangement uses TRBV15 and TRBJ2-2, with TRBD2 identical over 7 bases. The CDR3 loop spans 15 amino acids. Germline CDR1 is LNHNV and CDR2 is YYDKDF (reference sequence). V was pared by 4 bases and J by 1 base, with 3 bases of the junction left unmatched.

The chain links TRBV7-2 to TRBJ2-7, with D unclear. Trimming cost V 5 bases and J 3 bases, with 20 bases left between them. This CDR3 has 16 amino acids. Germline V gives CDR1 SGHTA, CDR2 FQGNSA. The CDR3 DNA follows: TGTGCCAGCAGCCAAGGCCCCGAAACGGGTTTCTACGAGCAGTACTTC. Its protein product is CASSQGPETGFYEQYF.

V is TRBV4-2 and J is TRBJ2-4; the match to TRBD2 covers 14 bases. Per the germline V gene, CDR1 is LGHNA and CDR2 is YNFKEQ. The V and J ends lost 2 bases and 1 base, in that order; junction bases with no gene match: 10. This CDR3 spans 20 amino acids. The CDR3 loop is CASSQYLTSGGASAKNIQYF. The CDR3, as DNA: TGTGCCAGCAGCCAATACCTGACTAGCGGGGGGGCTTCGGCCAAAAACATTCAGTACTTC.

This clone has just a few counts. J is TRBJ2-7 and V is TRBV7-2; 8 nucleotides match TRBD2. V shed 4 bases, J shed 1 base, and the junction held 9 bases outside the gene matches. The germline CDR1 and CDR2 sequences are SGHTA and FQGNSA. This CDR3 region has 16 residues. The CDR3 loop is CASSSNRAGVSYEQYF. In DNA form, the CDR3 reads TGTGCCAGCAGCTCCAATCGAGCGGGGGTATCCTACGAGCAGTACTTC.

The V and J genes are TRBV27 and TRBJ1-3; the D gene is possibly TRBD1 (5 bases). Germline V gene sequence: CDR1 MNHEY, CDR2 SMNVEV (reference sequence). V was cut by 6 bases and J by 4 bases, with 16 bases left in between. The CDR3 covers 15 residues. The chain's CDR3 is CASRGQGSFGNTIYF. In DNA, the CDR3 is TGTGCCAGCAGAGGTCAGGGTAGCTTCGGAAACACCATATATTTT.

The rearrangement uses TRBV6-5 and TRBJ1-6; D is possibly TRBD1 (5 bases). The CDR3 spans 15 residues. Trimming took off 6 bases at V and 6 bases at J, with 15 bases between the two ends. CDR1 and CDR2 from the germline V gene are MNHEY and SVGAGI. The CDR3 protein is CASSSRDSVNSPLHF. The CDR3 nucleotides read TGTGCCAGCAGCTCGAGAGACAGTGTTAATTCACCCCTCCACTTT.

This clone was seen only a few times. J is TRBJ1-1 and V is TRBV7-9; TRBD1 agrees at 9 bases. The CDR3 totals 14 residues. V was clipped by 5 bases and J by 1 base; unmatched bases: 2. Germline CDR1 and CDR2: SEHNR and FQNEAQ (reference sequence). CDR3 coding DNA: TGTGCCAGCAGCGCGACAGGGGGGAACACTGAAGCTTTCTTT. Amino acid sequence: CASSATGGNTEAFF.

This clone showed up just a few times. J is TRBJ2-1 and V is TRBV28, with 13 bases identical to TRBD2. The CDR3 loop spans 16 amino acids. The V and J ends lost 5 bases and 10 bases, in that order; junction bases with no gene match: 11. From germline, CDR1 is MDHEN and CDR2 SYDVKM. The CDR3 loop reads CASSPGLAGERREQFF. The CDR3 DNA reads TGTGCCAGCAGTCCCGGACTAGCGGGAGAACGGCGGGAGCAGTTCTTC.

In the case of this clone: The identical CDR3 is also encoded by other nucleotide sequences in the sample. The rearrangement uses TRBV5-1 and TRBJ1-2; TRBD1 might be the D (6 bases). The CDR3 runs to 13 residues. Germline V gene data show CDR1 as SGHRS and CDR2 as YFSETQ. Trimming shortened V by 2 bases and J by 2 bases, and 7 bases separated the two germline ends. The CDR3, as DNA: TGCGCCAGCAGCTTTCAGGGGAACTATGGCTACACCTTC. It translates to CASSFQGNYGYTF.

V is TRBV6-1 and J is TRBJ1-1; D remains unclear. The CDR3 length is 13 residues. The V and J ends lost 1 base and 1 base respectively, with 4 bases between them. Per the germline V gene, CDR1 is MNHNS and CDR2 is SASEGT. Written as DNA, the CDR3 is TGTGCCAGCAGTGAAGGGAGGAACACTGAAGCTTTCTTT. This sequence encodes CASSEGRNTEAFF.

The rearrangement uses TRBV2 and TRBJ2-5, with no clear D. Trimming took 7 bases from V and 0 from J, leaving 12 bases between them. Germline V gene sequence: CDR1 SNHLY, CDR2 FYNNEI. This CDR3 region has 14 residues. The CDR3 DNA sequence: TGTGCCAGCACGATAGGACGGGACCAAGAGACCCAGTACTTC. Translating it yields CASTIGRDQETQYF.

The chain joins TRBV28 to TRBJ1-2; TRBD1 is a possible D gene (5 bases). The CDR3 has 12 residues. V lost 3 bases and J lost 5, with 7 bases in between. Germline values: CDR1 MDHEN, CDR2 SYDVKM. The CDR3 reads CASSFGQYGYTF. Here the CDR3 DNA reads TGTGCCAGCAGTTTCGGACAATATGGCTACACCTTC.

This clone was observed a handful of times. J is TRBJ2-1 and V is TRBV19; D is unresolved. The CDR3 has 13 amino acids. Trimming cost V 5 bases and J 5 bases, with 10 bases left between them. Germline CDR1 LNHDA, CDR2 SQIVND (reference sequence). The CDR3: CASSFRSNNEQFF. In DNA, the CDR3 is TGTGCCAGTAGTTTTAGGTCAAACAATGAGCAGTTCTTC.

The table lists this clone with a count of one. The V and J genes are TRBV7-4 and TRBJ1-5; D is unclear. Germline V CDR1 and CDR2: SGHVT, SQSDAQ. This CDR3 region has 16 residues. The ends were cut back, 3 bases at V and 0 bases at J, with 12 bases in the middle. The CDR3 loop is CASSFRGRDSNQPQHF. Here the CDR3 DNA reads TGTGCCAGCAGCTTCCGAGGACGGGATAGCAATCAGCCCCAGCATTTT.

The rearrangement joins TRBV5-4 to TRBJ2-5; D not certain. The CDR3 consists of 15 residues. The V end lost 0 bases, the J end lost 5 bases, and 14 bases lay between the germline ends. Germline V CDR1 and CDR2: SGHNT, YYREEE (reference sequence). The CDR3 loop is CASSLGAGPTETQYF. DNA for the CDR3: TGTGCCAGCAGCTTGGGGGCCGGCCCCACGGAGACCCAGTACTTC.